Here is one T cell receptor (beta chain) with its context. The data originate from a study of shared T cell receptors in the human thymus. Sequenced by immunoSEQ multiplex PCR; TCRdb stores in-frame clones only, minus some. The data hold hundreds of thousands of clones, with around 89% observed a single time. The same data also contributed to another study, on human thymus T cells. As that report states: Corrective cardiac operations yielded the resected thymus tissue.

Sequencing was done on a sample of thymocytes. This TCR was recovered from a boy in the first two years of life with a congenital heart defect.

The CDR3 sequence: CASSSTGRTGELFF. CDR3 bases: TGTGCCAGCAGCTCCACAGGGCGGACCGGGGAGCTGTTTTTT. This sequence joins TRBV11-3 and TRBJ2-2, with D perhaps matching TRBD1 (6 bases). The CDR3 consists of 14 residues. V gave up 4 bases and J gave up 5 bases, with 11 bases separating them. Per germline, CDR1 SGHNT and CDR2 YENEEA.